A selection of T cell receptor beta chains follows, all from one sample in a study of blood T cells in healthy people across ages. In TCRdb, the 5' RACE reads were re-called with MiXCR into one record per CDR3 protein. This table holds around 1.5 million distinct CDR3 sequences, roughly 64% found once. Material for sequencing was blood. These receptor sequences come from a man aged 18 to 30 in good health. Each CDR3 is given with its conserved first and last residue. The D gene is left open where the match is weak. Rows give clone size only sometimes, using once, few, many, or a class for an expanded clone.

D gene,J gene,V gene,clone size,CDR3 DNA,CDR3 protein
-,TRBJ1-1,TRBV6-2/TRBV6-3,-,TGTGCCAGCAGTTACTCTGAGATGGAGCGGTTTGGGAACACTGAAGCTTTCTTT,CASSYSEMERFGNTEAFF
-,TRBJ2-7,TRBV20-1,-,TGCAGTGCCGCTTCCGGGGGTGGGTACGAGCAGTACTTC,CSAASGGGYEQYF
-,TRBJ2-7,TRBV5-5,-,TGTGCCAGCACCACGGGGGTGAGCTCCGAGCAGTACTTC,CASTTGVSSEQYF
TRBD1,TRBJ2-1,TRBV12-3/TRBV12-4,-,TGTGCCAGCACAGGGACAGCGCAGTTCTTC,CASTGTAQFF
-,TRBJ2-7,TRBV10-3,-,TGTGCCATCAGTGAGGCGAGTAGGGGTGACGAGCAGTACTTC,CAISEASRGDEQYF
-,TRBJ1-2,TRBV7-9,few,TGTGCCAGCAGCTCTCCAAAAGGGCTTGGCTATGGCTACACCTTC,CASSSPKGLGYGYTF
-,TRBJ1-6,TRBV25-1,-,TGTGCCAGCAGTGGTCAGGGAGTGTCACCCCTCCACTTT,CASSGQGVSPLHF
-,TRBJ2-4,TRBV11-2,once,TGTGCCAGCAGCCTGGCGGGGCCCCAAAACATTCAGTACTTC,CASSLAGPQNIQYF
-,TRBJ2-1,TRBV6-5,-,TGTGCCAGCAGTTCTTACAGTGAGCAGTTCTTC,CASSSYSEQFF
-,TRBJ1-6,TRBV7-9,-,TGTGCCAGCAGCTGGCTCGGGAATTCACCCCTCCACTTT,CASSWLGNSPLHF
TRBD1,TRBJ1-4,TRBV30,-,TGTGCCTGGGAGAGGACAGGGACTAATGAAAAACTGTTTTTT,CAWERTGTNEKLFF
-,TRBJ2-5,TRBV29-1,-,TGCAGCAGTCACAGTCAAGAGACCCAGTACTTC,CSSHSQETQYF
TRBD1,TRBJ1-2,TRBV12-3/TRBV12-4,-,TGTGCCAGCACCCTAGGGGACAGGGGTGGCTACACCTTC,CASTLGDRGGYTF
-,TRBJ2-7,TRBV5-8,-,TGTGCCAGCAGCCTGGACGCTAAGCGCGAGCAGTACTTC,CASSLDAKREQYF
-,TRBJ2-7,TRBV25-1,-,TGTGCCAGCAGTGACGGACACTACGAGCAGTACTTC,CASSDGHYEQYF
TRBD1,TRBJ2-1,TRBV5-1,few,TGCGCCAGCAGCTTGGAACAGGGGACAAGTTACTCCTACAATGAGCAGTTCTTC,CASSLEQGTSYSYNEQFF
-,TRBJ1-2,TRBV30,-,TGTGCCTGGAGTGACCTAGCCGACCGCTACACCTTC,CAWSDLADRYTF
TRBD1,TRBJ2-7,TRBV28,-,TGTGCCACCGATCACAGGGGCCAGGGCTCCTACGAGCAGTACTTC,CATDHRGQGSYEQYF
TRBD1,TRBJ2-5,TRBV7-2,few,TGTGCCAGCAGCTTCGACAGGGGGCGTGAGCAGTACTTC,CASSFDRGREQYF
-,TRBJ2-6,TRBV5-1,-,TGCGCCAGCAGCTTGGATTGGGGCTCTGGGGCCAACGTCCTGACTTTC,CASSLDWGSGANVLTF
TRBD1,TRBJ2-1,TRBV20-1,-,TGCACCTCCCTTAAGGGGGCGGGCAATGAGCAGTTCTTC,CTSLKGAGNEQFF
-,TRBJ2-6,TRBV12-3/TRBV12-4,-,TGTGCCAGCAGTTTAGTGGCCTCTGGGGCCAACGTCCTGACTTTC,CASSLVASGANVLTF
-,TRBJ1-2,TRBV20-1,few,TGCAGTGCTACCCCCCTCGTTGACGAGAGAGCTAACTATGGCTACACCTTC,CSATPLVDERANYGYTF
-,TRBJ1-5,TRBV20-1,once,TGCAGTGCGTCTGACGGGGGGGGGAGCAAGCAGCCCCAGCATTTT,CSASDGGGSKQPQHF
-,TRBJ2-7,TRBV7-2,-,TGTGCCAGCAGCCCAGTGGTTCGATCTGGAGGGGGGCAGTACTTC,CASSPVVRSGGGQYF
-,TRBJ2-2,TRBV10-3,-,TGTGCCATCAGTGCTACGGGGGGCAACACCGGGGAGCTGTTTTTT,CAISATGGNTGELFF
-,TRBJ2-3,TRBV14,-,TGTGCCAGCAGCCAAACCAGAGGCGCGGGGAGCACAGATACGCAGTATTTT,CASSQTRGAGSTDTQYF
-,TRBJ1-2,TRBV9,once,TGTGCCAGCAGCTCACAGGGTCATGGCTACACCTTC,CASSSQGHGYTF
-,TRBJ2-2,TRBV3-1,-,TGTGCCAGCAGTCGGACAGAGTGGTCCGGGGAGCTGTTTTTT,CASSRTEWSGELFF
TRBD2,TRBJ2-5,TRBV6-2/TRBV6-3,-,TGTGCCAGCAGTTACTCGTTCGAGCGGGGGGAAGAGACCCAGTACTTC,CASSYSFERGEETQYF
TRBD2,TRBJ2-1,TRBV4-2,-,TGTGCCAGCAGCCTCGGGACTAGCGACTACAATGAGCAGTTCTTC,CASSLGTSDYNEQFF
-,TRBJ2-7,TRBV29-1,-,TGCAGCGTTGTGGTGTCTTACGAGCAGTACTTC,CSVVVSYEQYF
-,TRBJ1-5,TRBV20-1,-,TGCAGTGCTAGAGATCTCGCTATTGCCGCTGAACTAAATCAGCCCCAGCATTTT,CSARDLAIAAELNQPQHF
TRBD2,TRBJ2-5,TRBV20-1,few,TGCAGTGCTCCCGGGGAGGGGTTCACCCAGTACTTC,CSAPGEGFTQYF
TRBD2,TRBJ2-1,TRBV13,-,TGTGCCAGCAGACCCGGTGGGGGAGGGCCCAACAATGAGCAGTTCTTC,CASRPGGGGPNNEQFF
-,TRBJ1-2,TRBV7-2,-,TGTGCCAGCAGCTTAGTCGGGGGGGAAACTAACTATGGCTACACCTTC,CASSLVGGETNYGYTF
TRBD2,TRBJ2-3,TRBV2,-,TGTGCCAGCAGCCAAGACGGACTGGCGGGAGCCACAGATACGCAGTATTTT,CASSQDGLAGATDTQYF
-,TRBJ2-3,TRBV7-2,few,TGTGCCAGCAGCTTAGATGCCGGGGGCACAGATACGCAGTATTTT,CASSLDAGGTDTQYF
-,TRBJ1-1,TRBV7-6,-,TGTGCCAGCAGCTACGATGACAGGAACACTGAAGCTTTCTTT,CASSYDDRNTEAFF
-,TRBJ2-2,TRBV5-1,few,TGCGCCAGCAGCCCCTCGACTAGTGGCGCGGACACCGGGGAGCTGTTTTTT,CASSPSTSGADTGELFF
-,TRBJ2-5,TRBV19,once,TGTGCCAGTAGTTTCAACACGGCCAAGGCCCAGTACTTC,CASSFNTAKAQYF
-,TRBJ2-7,TRBV29-1,few,TGCAGCGTTTCCCTCCCGGGCCGCTACGAGCAGTACTTC,CSVSLPGRYEQYF
-,TRBJ2-7,TRBV20-1,-,TGCGGTGCATCGCTAGCCTTCAGGTCGGCCTACGAGCAGTACTTC,CGASLAFRSAYEQYF
TRBD2,TRBJ2-3,TRBV4-3,-,TGCGCCAGCAGCCAATACAGCGGGGGGGGAACTAGCACAGATACGCAGTATTTT,CASSQYSGGGTSTDTQYF
-,TRBJ2-7,TRBV27,-,TGTGCCAGCAGTCCGACTCGGGACTCCGACCTCGAGCAGTACTTC,CASSPTRDSDLEQYF
TRBD1,TRBJ1-5,TRBV6-6,-,TGTGCCATCTCGCCGGGACAGAGCAATCAGCCCCAGCATTTT,CAISPGQSNQPQHF
-,TRBJ2-7,TRBV7-2,-,TGTGCCAGCAGCTTAGTTCCCACGTCCTCCTACGAGCAGTACTTC,CASSLVPTSSYEQYF
TRBD2,TRBJ2-1,TRBV4-2,-,TGTGCCAGCAGCCAAATCCGGACAGGGGGACTAGCGGGAGGGCCGAATGAGCAGTTCTTC,CASSQIRTGGLAGGPNEQFF
TRBD1,TRBJ2-7,TRBV5-1,-,TGCGCCAGCAGCATTGGACAGGTCCAAAACGAGCAGTACTTC,CASSIGQVQNEQYF
-,TRBJ1-2,TRBV4-1,few,TGCGCCAGCAGCCCCTTGGGCCCAGAGAACTATGGCTACACCTTC,CASSPLGPENYGYTF
-,TRBJ2-3,TRBV20-1,-,TGCAGTGGGCCCGGGAAATTGGACACAGATACGCAGTATTTT,CSGPGKLDTDTQYF
-,TRBJ2-1,TRBV6-2/TRBV6-3,-,TGTGCCAGCAGAACAATGAGGGATGAGCAGTTCTTC,CASRTMRDEQFF
-,TRBJ2-3,TRBV9,-,TGTGCCAGCAACAGGGGGGGACACGAGACAGATACGCAGTATTTT,CASNRGGHETDTQYF
-,TRBJ1-2,TRBV12-3/TRBV12-4,-,TGTGCCAGCAGCGCCCCAGGGGTCGAGGGTTATGGCTACACCTTC,CASSAPGVEGYGYTF
-,TRBJ1-5,TRBV20-1,-,TGCAGTGCTAGAAAACCTGAGATGCCCCAGCATTTT,CSARKPEMPQHF
TRBD1,TRBJ2-7,TRBV28,-,TGTGCCAGCCGTCCCCACCTCCAGGGGGCGACCCCCTACGAGCAGTACTTC,CASRPHLQGATPYEQYF